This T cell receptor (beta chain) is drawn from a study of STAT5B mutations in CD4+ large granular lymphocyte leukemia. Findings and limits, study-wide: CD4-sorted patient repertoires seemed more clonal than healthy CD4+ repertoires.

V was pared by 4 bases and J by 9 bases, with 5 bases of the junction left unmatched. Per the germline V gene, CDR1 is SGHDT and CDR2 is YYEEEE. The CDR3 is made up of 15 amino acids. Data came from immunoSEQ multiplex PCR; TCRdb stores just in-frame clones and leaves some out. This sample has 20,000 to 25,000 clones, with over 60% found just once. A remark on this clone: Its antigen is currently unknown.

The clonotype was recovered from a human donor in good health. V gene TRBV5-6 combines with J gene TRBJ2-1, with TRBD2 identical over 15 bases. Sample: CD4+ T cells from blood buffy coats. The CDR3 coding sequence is TGTGCCAGCAGCAGCGGGACTAGCGGGAGGACTGAGCAGTTCTTC. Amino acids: CASSSGTSGRTEQFF.